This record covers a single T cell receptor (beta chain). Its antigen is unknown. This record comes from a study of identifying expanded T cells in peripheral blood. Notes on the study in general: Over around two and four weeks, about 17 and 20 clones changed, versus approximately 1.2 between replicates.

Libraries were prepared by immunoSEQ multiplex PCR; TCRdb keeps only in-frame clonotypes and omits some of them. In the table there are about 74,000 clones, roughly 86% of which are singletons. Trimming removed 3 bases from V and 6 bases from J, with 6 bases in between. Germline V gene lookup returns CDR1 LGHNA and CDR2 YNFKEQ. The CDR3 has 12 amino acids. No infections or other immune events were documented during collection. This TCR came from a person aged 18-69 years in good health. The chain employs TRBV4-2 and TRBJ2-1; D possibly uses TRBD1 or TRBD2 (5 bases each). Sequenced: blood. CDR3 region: CASSQGRNEQFF. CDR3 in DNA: TGTGCCAGCAGCCAGGGACGCAATGAGCAGTTCTTC.